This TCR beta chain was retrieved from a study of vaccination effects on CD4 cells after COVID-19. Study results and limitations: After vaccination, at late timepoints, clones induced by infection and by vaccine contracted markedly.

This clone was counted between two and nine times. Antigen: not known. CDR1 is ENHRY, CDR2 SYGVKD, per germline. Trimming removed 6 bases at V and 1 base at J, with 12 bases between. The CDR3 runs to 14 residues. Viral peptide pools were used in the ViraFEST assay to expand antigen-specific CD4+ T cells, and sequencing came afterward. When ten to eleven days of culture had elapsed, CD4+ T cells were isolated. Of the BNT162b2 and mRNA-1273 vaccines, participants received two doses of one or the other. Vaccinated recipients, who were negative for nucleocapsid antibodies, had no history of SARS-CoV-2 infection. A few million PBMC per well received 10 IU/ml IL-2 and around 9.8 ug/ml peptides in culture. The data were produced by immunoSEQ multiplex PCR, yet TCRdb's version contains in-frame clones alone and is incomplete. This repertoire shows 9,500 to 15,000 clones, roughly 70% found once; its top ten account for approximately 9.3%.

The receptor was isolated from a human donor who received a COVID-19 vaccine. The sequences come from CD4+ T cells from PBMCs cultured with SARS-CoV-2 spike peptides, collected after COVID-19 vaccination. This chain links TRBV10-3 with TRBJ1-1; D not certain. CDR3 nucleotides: TGTGCCATCAGCCTTGCCCCGGGGAACACTGAAGCTTTCTTT. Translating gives CAISLAPGNTEAFF.